One and the same sample provided the 11 T cell receptor beta chains below, sequenced in a study of T cells in Graves' hyperthyroidism and ophthalmopathy. RNA transcripts were the template for amplifying TCR beta CDR3 regions. Carried out on the TCR CDR3, a first-round RT-PCR used the HTBI primer set. TCRdb re-analysed the multiplex PCR reads in MiXCR, keeping a single row per CDR3 protein. The sample carries approximately 530,000 distinct CDR3 sequences, roughly 17% recorded once. Sequenced sample: blood. The receptor source for this set is a woman between 18 and 30 years old with Graves' hyperthyroidism.

As regards this clonotype: Possible read error: a much larger clone is one base away. The chain has TRBV6-2 or TRBV6-3 and TRBJ2-7, with 10 bases fitting TRBD2. The end of the DNA fits TRBJ2-1 better, so the J call may be wrong. Germline CDR1 and CDR2: MNHEY and SVGEGT. This CDR3 spans 16 amino acids. As DNA, the CDR3 is TGTGCCAGCAGTTACGAGGGACTAGCGACACATTACGAGCAGTTCTTC. Translating it yields CASSYEGLATHYEQFF.

This clonotype came up many times. The CDR3 DNA reads as TGTGCCAGCTCACCACCCCAGGTTGGCACTGAAGCTTTCTTT. Protein: CASSPPQVGTEAFF. The chain employs TRBV18 and TRBJ1-1; D is ambiguous. The CDR3 is made up of 14 amino acids. Deletions cut 0 bases from V and 4 bases from J, with 9 bases between. Germline CDR1 reads KGHSH; CDR2 reads LQKENI. The whole variable domain, filled in from reference TRBV18 and TRBJ1-1, reads NAGVMQNPRHLVRRRGQEARLRCSPMKGHSHVYWYRQLPEEGLKFMVYLQKENIIDESGMPKERFSAEFPKEGPSILRIQQVVRGDSAAYFCASSPPQVGTEAFFGQGTRLTVV.

This clonotype has at least ten counts. The chain combines TRBV28 with TRBJ2-5; 7 bases match TRBD1. J lost 4 bases, V lost 6 bases, and 8 bases had no gene match. Germline loops: CDR1 MDHEN, CDR2 SYDVKM. The CDR3 loop spans 14 amino acids. The CDR3 loop reads CASSFTGVPETQYF. CDR3 nucleotide sequence: TGTGCCAGCAGCTTCACAGGGGTCCCAGAGACCCAGTACTTC.

In its sample, this clonotype was seen many times. This chain connects TRBV12-3 or TRBV12-4 to TRBJ1-6, with D unresolved. This CDR3 is 14 amino acids long. V lost 4 bases to trimming and J lost 8 bases, with 12 bases between them. CDR3 sequence: CASSYGIADSPLHF. In DNA form, the CDR3 reads TGTGCCAGCAGTTACGGAATCGCTGATTCACCCCTCCACTTT.

This clonotype was recorded at least ten times. The chain couples TRBV6-1 to TRBJ2-1; D is tentatively TRBD1 or TRBD2 (5 bases each). CDR3 size: 16 residues. With 5 bases removed from V and 2 bases from J, the gap between germline ends came to 16 bases. Looked up from germline, CDR1 is MNHNS and CDR2 is SASEGT. The CDR3 DNA reads TGTGCCAGCAGTCTCGGGGACCTCTGGACCTACAATGAGCAGTTCTTC. Its protein is CASSLGDLWTYNEQFF.

This clonotype appeared a few times. An end of the junction differs from the germline gene, which may be a read error. The chain links TRBV7-2 to TRBJ1-4, with D unclear. The length of the CDR3 is 12 residues. Germline lookup yields CDR1 SGHTA and CDR2 FQGNSA. CDR3 region: CANSLEREKLFF. The DNA of the CDR3 is TGTGCCAACAGCTTAGAACGAGAAAAACTGTTTTTT.

This sequence joins TRBV3-1 and TRBJ1-1; D is undetermined. The germline V gene has CDR1 LGHDT and CDR2 YNNKEL (reference sequence). Trimming left V 4 bases short and J 0 bases short, with 12 bases between. The CDR3 is 15 amino acids. The CDR3 coding sequence is TGTGCCAGCAGCCTCCTGCGCGGAATGAACACTGAAGCTTTCTTT. Protein: CASSLLRGMNTEAFF.

The chain combines TRBV20-1 with TRBJ2-4; 7 bases are a match to TRBD1. This CDR3 region has 15 residues. Trimming cost V 4 bases and J 0 bases; bases outside gene matches: 6. Germline-derived CDR1 and CDR2 are DFQATT and SNEGSKA (reference sequence). For the CDR3, the DNA is TGCAGTGCTAACCCGGGACAGCTAGCCAAAAACATTCAGTACTTC. The encoded protein is CSANPGQLAKNIQYF.

The V gene is TRBV6-6, the J gene TRBJ2-2; D is unclear. V was clipped by 0 bases and J by 3 bases, with 2 bases between them. This CDR3 has 13 residues. From germline, CDR1 is MNHNY and CDR2 SVGAGI (reference sequence). The CDR3 loop reads CASSYSHTGELFF. In DNA, the CDR3 is TGTGCCAGCAGTTACTCTCACACCGGGGAGCTGTTTTTT.

There are many counts of this clonotype. This chain uses TRBV7-6 with TRBJ2-7; 11 nucleotides agree with TRBD1. In germline, CDR1 is SGHVS, CDR2 FNYEAQ. The trim removed 5 bases at V and 3 bases at J, leaving 6 bases unmatched. The CDR3 consists of 15 residues. CDR3 in DNA: TGTGCCAGCAGCCTAGGACAGGGGGCATTCTACGAGCAGTACTTC. This sequence encodes CASSLGQGAFYEQYF. Based on the CDR3 plus reference TRBV7-6 and TRBJ2-7, the full variable domain is GAGVSQSPRYKVTKRGQDVALRCDPISGHVSLYWYRQALGQGPEFLTYFNYEAQQDKSGLPNDRFSAERPEGSISTLTIQRTEQRDSAMYRCASSLGQGAFYEQYFGPGTRLTVT.

This clonotype was counted ten times or more. The CDR3 coding sequence is TGTGCCAGCAGTTCGGGGACCTCAGAGACCCAGTACTTC. This sequence encodes CASSSGTSETQYF. This chain links TRBV28 with TRBJ2-5; D might be TRBD1 or TRBD2, each matching 5 bases. The CDR3 has 13 residues. The V end lost 4 bases, the J end lost 4 bases, and 10 bases lay between the germline ends. Germline V gives CDR1 MDHEN, CDR2 SYDVKM.